Here is one TCR beta chain with its context. What it binds is not known. Donors had nominal health at sampling but likely had unrecorded immune exposures. These data originate in a study of cytomegalovirus exposure and HLA in healthy donors. Use of 60 Vbeta and 13 Jbeta primers characterized the PCR. Authors' methods: Among the unique TCR beta chains that a later analysis counted, around 82 million in all, 10 million to 11 million were shared. TCRdb's copy holds only in-frame clones and misses some; the assay was immunoSEQ multiplex PCR. That table furnishes V, J and clone size, whereas the DNA furnished D and trimming. In the table there are more than 150,000 clones, around 80% of which are singletons. In germline, CDR1 is SQVTM, CDR2 ANQGSEA. This CDR3 has 11 amino acids. V lost 8 bases to trimming and J lost 5 bases, with 12 bases between them. General observations from the study: The authors later found TCR association rates varying by HLA locus, with DRB1 most and HLA-C fewest.

Sequenced material: PBMCs. The chain employs TRBV29-1 and TRBJ1-2; D call uncertain. The receptor's source is a woman aged 50 to 60 in good health and CMV-seropositive. The CDR3, as DNA: TGCAGCTCAGAGCAGGTATATGGCTACACCTTC. This gives the protein CSSEQVYGYTF. The full variable domain, its missing parts supplied by reference TRBV29-1 and TRBJ1-2, is SAVISQKPSRDICQRGTSLTIQCQVDSQVTMMFWYRQQPGQSLTLIATANQGSEATYESGFVIDKFPISRPNLTFSTLTVSNMSPEDSSIYLCSSEQVYGYTFGSGTRLTVV.